This TCR beta chain was documented in a study of T cell responses to AZD1222 COVID-19 vaccine. Study details: Second doses were pooled across both intervals (about 4 or about 12 weeks).

With regard to this clone: What it binds is unknown.

Findings and limits, study-wide: Following two doses of AZD1222, Spike-specific TCR breadth and depth rose. The reported proportion of spike-specific TCRs targeting unmutated variant regions was nearly half. Mapped onto spike, vaccine-associated CD4 TCRs spanned it and were dominant at 160-218 and 743-854.

Method: immunoSEQ multiplex PCR; TCRdb's copy keeps in-frame clones and lacks some. The repertoire holds 150,000 to 200,000 clones, roughly 94% seen once, with approximately 0.6% in the top ten. There are 15 residues in the CDR3. Looked up from germline, CDR1 is SGHAT and CDR2 is FQNNGV. Trimming stripped 0 bases from V and 6 bases from J, with 12 bases between. This receptor was obtained from an adult in good health. This chain links TRBV11-2 with TRBJ1-5; possibly TRBD1 for D (5 bases). Here the sequenced sample was peripheral blood, taken on day 0 of AZD1222 vaccination. CDR3 bases: TGTGCCAGCAGCTTAGATCTGGGGGAGGGTCAGCCCCAGCATTTT. Protein: CASSLDLGEGQPQHF.